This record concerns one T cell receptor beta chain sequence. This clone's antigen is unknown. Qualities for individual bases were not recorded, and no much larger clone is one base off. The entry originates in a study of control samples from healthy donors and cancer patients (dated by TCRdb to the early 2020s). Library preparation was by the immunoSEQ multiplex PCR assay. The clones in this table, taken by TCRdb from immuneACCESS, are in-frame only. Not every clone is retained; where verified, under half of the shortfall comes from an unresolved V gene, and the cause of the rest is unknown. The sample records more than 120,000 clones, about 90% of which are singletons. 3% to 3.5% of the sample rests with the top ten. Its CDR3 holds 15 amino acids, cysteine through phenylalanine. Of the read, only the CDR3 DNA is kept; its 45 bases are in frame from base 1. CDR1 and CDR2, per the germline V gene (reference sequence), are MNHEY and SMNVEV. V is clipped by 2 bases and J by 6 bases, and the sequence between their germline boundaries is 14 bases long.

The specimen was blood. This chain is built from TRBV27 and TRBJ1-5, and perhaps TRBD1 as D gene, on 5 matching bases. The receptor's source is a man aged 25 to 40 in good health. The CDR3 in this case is CASSLGAGVFQPQHF. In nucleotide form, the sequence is TGTGCCAGCAGTTTAGGGGCTGGGGTGTTTCAGCCCCAGCATTTT.